The clone carrying this T cell receptor beta chain was detected a few times. Its antigen is undetermined. Then a second PCR, running about 7 to 11 cycles, was carried out with a sample-barcoded 5' primer and a J-beta primer mix. Each cDNA molecule carried a tag from a template-switch adaptor that contained 12 random nucleotides. MiXCR, applied by TCRdb to the 5' RACE reads, yields one record per CDR3 protein. The table shows about 970,000 distinct CDR3 sequences, with 51% occurring only once. This entry is derived from a study of blood T cells in healthy people across ages. Overall study results and limits: The CMV status of each donor remained undetermined, and this could have confounded shifts in expanded clonotypes. Age brought a roughly linear fall in TCR beta diversity measured per million T cells.

From germline, CDR1 is SGHRS and CDR2 YFSETQ. The CDR3 spans 14 residues. Trimming left V 4 bases short and J 3 bases short, with 11 bases between. The chain combines TRBV5-1 with TRBJ2-1; possible D gene TRBD2, 6 bases. The TCR originated in a woman aged 60-75 years in good health. Input material: blood. This chain's CDR3 is CASSGGIFYNEQFF. CDR3 coding DNA: TGCGCCAGCAGCGGCGGGATCTTCTACAATGAGCAGTTCTTC.